Shown below are 32 T cell receptor beta chains from a single sample sequenced in a study of post-analysis software for immune sequencing data. Notes on the study in general: Patients carried a handful of TRBV segments more frequently than controls did, and TRBV5-6, TRBV5-1 and TRBV20-1 were among them.

Unique molecular identifiers were present in the TCR beta cDNA libraries. TCRdb re-derived calls from the PCR reads in MiXCR, one entry per CDR3 protein. Of under 650,000 distinct CDR3 sequences in the sample, around 40% were seen once. For these receptors, no antigen is known. Sequencing was done on a sample of blood. These receptors were taken from a girl aged 5-17 years with multiple sclerosis.

This clonotype was observed a handful of times. V is TRBV6-5 and J is TRBJ2-7; 10 bases are a match to TRBD2. Germline loops: CDR1 MNHEY, CDR2 SVGAGI. V gave up 7 bases and J gave up 0 bases; unmatched junction bases: 6. The CDR3 length is 15 residues. CDR3 amino acids: CASTVAGGLSYEQYF. The CDR3, as DNA: TGTGCCAGCACCGTAGCGGGAGGACTCTCCTACGAGCAGTACTTC.

The chain recombines TRBV9 with TRBJ2-2; 12 nucleotides match TRBD2. The CDR3 spans 17 residues. V lost 0 bases and J lost 5; bases outside the gene matches: 5. Germline V gene data show CDR1 as SGDLS and CDR2 as YYNGEE. Here the CDR3 DNA reads TGTGCCAGCAGCGTAGCGACTAGCGGGGGCGTGACCGGGGAGCTGTTTTTT. Translating gives CASSVATSGGVTGELFF.

This chain joins TRBV24-1 and TRBJ2-3, with 8 nucleotides matching TRBD1. V trimming: 4 bases; J trimming: 6 bases; junction bases outside the gene matches: 11. Germline-derived CDR1 and CDR2 are KGHDR and SFDVKD. CDR3 length equals 16 residues. Here the CDR3 DNA reads TGTGCCACCAGTGACTCCTTGGACAGGGCAGGGGATACGCAGTATTTT. This translates into CATSDSLDRAGDTQYF.

As to this clonotype: This is likely a read error, given that the CDR3 carries no conserved phenylalanine or tryptophan at its end. The chain recombines TRBV20-1 with TRBJ2-5; TRBD2 aligns across 9 bases. V trimming: 0 bases; J trimming: 2 bases; junction bases outside the gene matches: 7. CDR1 is DFQATT, CDR2 SNEGSKA, per germline (reference sequence). The CDR3 loop spans 16 amino acids. The CDR3 region has the DNA TGCAGTGCTAGAGAGGGAGCGGGGGGACTTCAAGAGACCCAGTACGTC. The encoded protein is CSAREGAGGLQETQYV.

This clonotype has a handful of counts. This chain joins TRBV24-1 and TRBJ2-5, with TRBD2 identical over 11 bases. CDR1 KGHDR and CDR2 SFDVKD come from the germline V gene. The CDR3 has 16 amino acids. Unmatched junction bases numbered 3, after V lost 3 bases and J lost 1 base. The CDR3 coding sequence is TGTGCCACCAGTGATCTGGGACTAGCGGCCCAAGAGACCCAGTACTTC. It specifies CATSDLGLAAQETQYF.

With regard to this clonotype: The DNA is omitted, as the CDR3 cannot be located on it reliably, and the CDR3 follows TCRdb's listing. The chain uses TRBV9 and TRBJ2-6. Germline V gene sequence: CDR1 SGDLS, CDR2 YYNGEE. The CDR3 is made up of 14 amino acids, end residues included. This CDR3 reads CASSVGMGANVRTF.

V and J are TRBV7-2 and TRBJ2-4; maybe TRBD1 (6 bases). The end of the DNA aligns better with TRBJ2-7, so the J call may be wrong. Germline CDR1 and CDR2: SGHTA and FQGNSA. The CDR3 extends over 16 amino acids. The CDR3 region is CASSLVGQGIVYEQYF. The CDR3, as DNA: TGTGCCAGCAGCTTAGTAGGTCAGGGGATAGTCTACGAGCAGTACTTC.

The table lists this clonotype with a few counts. The gene calls are TRBV12-3 or TRBV12-4 and TRBJ2-5; D unresolved. TRBJ2-7 explains the end of the DNA better; the J call may be wrong. The CDR3 contains 14 residues. CDR3 coding DNA: TGTGCCAGCAGTCCCTCAAAATCGGGCCACGAGCAGTACTTC. Its translation: CASSPSKSGHEQYF.

This clonotype was seen repeatedly, ten times or more. This sequence joins TRBV20-1 and TRBJ2-1; 8 nucleotides line up with TRBD2. V trimming: 5 bases; J trimming: 4 bases; junction bases outside the gene matches: 16. CDR1 and CDR2 (germline): DFQATT, SNEGSKA (reference sequence). The CDR3 has 17 residues. The CDR3 here is CSAEPGTRRLGYNEQFF. The CDR3 DNA is TGCAGTGCTGAACCGGGGACTAGGAGGTTAGGTTACAATGAGCAGTTCTTC.

The rearrangement uses TRBV11-3 and TRBJ1-2, with a weak D call TRBD1 (5 bases). Trimming left V 5 bases short and J 5 bases short, with 18 bases between. This CDR3 has 15 residues. CDR1 SGHNT and CDR2 YENEEA come from the germline V gene. The DNA for the CDR3 is TGTGCCAGCAGCCTGTGGACCAGGGAGGAGTATGGCTACACCTTC. The encoded protein is CASSLWTREEYGYTF.

This clonotype was detected a few times. The chain has TRBV7-2 and TRBJ2-3; 8 bases fit TRBD1. V trimming: 5 bases; J trimming: 6 bases; junction bases outside the gene matches: 7. The germline V gene encodes CDR1 SGHTA and CDR2 FQGNSA. This CDR3 spans 14 amino acids. The CDR3 protein is CASSPDRALDTQYF. The CDR3 DNA is TGTGCCAGCAGCCCGGACAGGGCGCTGGATACGCAGTATTTT.

The J gene is TRBJ1-1, the V gene TRBV12-3 or TRBV12-4; D not certain. V was pared by 1 base and J by 4 bases, with 10 bases between. The CDR3 runs to 14 residues. CDR3 amino acids: CASSLGGRVTEAFF. The CDR3 bases are TGTGCCAGCAGTTTAGGGGGAAGAGTCACTGAAGCTTTCTTT.

In regard to this clonotype: One end of the junction varies from germline; a read error may be responsible. V and J are TRBV10-3 and TRBJ1-1; D unresolved. The CDR3 runs 16 residues. Germline V CDR1 and CDR2: ENHRY, SYGVKD. For the CDR3, the DNA is TGTGCCATCAGTGAGTCGTTCGGCAGAATGAACACTGGAGCTTTCTTT. This gives the protein CAISESFGRMNTGAFF.

J is TRBJ2-5 and V is TRBV29-1; the match to TRBD2 covers 8 bases. The J call may be wrong; the DNA end is better matched by TRBJ2-7. This CDR3 comprises 14 residues. Germline-derived CDR1 and CDR2 are SQVTM and ANQGSEA. The CDR3 nucleotides are TGCAGCGTTGCCGCGGGGGGCCGGTTTTACGAGCAGTACTTC. Its protein is CSVAAGGRFYEQYF.

Remarks on this clonotype: Being one base from a much bigger clone, this may be a read error. V is TRBV12-3 or TRBV12-4 and J is TRBJ2-1, with D hard to call. The V end lost 1 base, the J end lost 15 bases, and 16 bases lay between the germline ends. This CDR3 comprises 13 residues. CDR3 nucleotide sequence: TGTGCCAGCAGTTTAGGATTGCTGGGGATTCGGTTCTTC. This gives the protein CASSLGLLGIRFF.

The chain has TRBV5-1 and TRBJ2-5; a possible D gene is TRBD2 (6 bases). Looked up from germline, CDR1 is SGHRS and CDR2 is YFSETQ. Trimming stripped 0 bases from V and 4 bases from J, with 16 bases between. The CDR3 is 16 residues long. The CDR3 here is CASSLAPEGNTETQYF. The DNA of the CDR3 is TGCGCCAGCAGCTTGGCCCCGGAGGGGAATACAGAGACCCAGTACTTC.

This clonotype came up a few times. The chain has TRBV29-1 and TRBJ2-3; 11 positions agree with TRBD2. This CDR3 has 12 residues. After removal of 7 bases from V and 3 bases from J, the junction contained 0 bases not matched to a gene. CDR1 and CDR2 (germline): SQVTM, ANQGSEA. The CDR3 DNA sequence: TGCAGCGGGACTAGCGGGACAGATACGCAGTATTTT. Protein sequence: CSGTSGTDTQYF.

This clonotype occurred once. J is TRBJ2-7 and V is TRBV5-1; TRBD2 matches at 9 bases. The end of the DNA fits TRBJ2-5 better, so the J call may be wrong. CDR1 SGHRS and CDR2 YFSETQ come from the germline V gene. The CDR3 length is 16 residues. The CDR3 region has the DNA TGCGCCAGCAGCTCTCCTATAGCGGGAGTTGGTGAGACCCAGTACTTC. Translation gives CASSSPIAGVGETQYF.

This clonotype has more than one count but fewer than ten. Written as DNA, the CDR3 is TGTGCCAGCAGTTACTCGGCTAGCGGCACAGATACGCAGTATTTT. Translated: CASSYSASGTDTQYF. The genes are TRBV6-6 and TRBJ2-3; perhaps TRBD2 as D (6 bases). Trimming took 0 bases from V and 1 from J, leaving 8 bases between them. Germline lookup yields CDR1 MNHNY and CDR2 SVGAGI (reference sequence). The CDR3 is 15 amino acids.

The chain recombines TRBV14 with TRBJ2-4; D is undetermined. The CDR3 spans 17 residues. In germline, CDR1 is SGHDN, CDR2 FVKESK. Trimming removed 0 bases at V and 2 bases at J, with 14 bases between. In DNA form, the CDR3 reads TGTGCCAGCAGCCAAGAGTTCATTTCCTCTCCCAAAAACATTCAGTACTTC. It yields the protein CASSQEFISSPKNIQYF.

The chain links TRBV29-1 to TRBJ1-1, with a tentative D call TRBD1 (6 bases). CDR3 length: 12 residues. Trimming left V 7 bases short and J 1 base short, with 10 bases between. Germline-derived CDR1 and CDR2 are SQVTM and ANQGSEA. The CDR3 loop is CSAGHQNTEAFF. CDR3 in DNA: TGCAGCGCGGGACACCAGAACACTGAAGCTTTCTTT.

This clonotype showed up just a few times. The CDR3, as DNA: TGTGCCATCAGTGAGTACGCCTCCGGGACTAGCGCCACAGATACGCAGTATTTT. Translated, it gives CAISEYASGTSATDTQYF. The chain joins TRBV10-3 to TRBJ2-3; 10 bases match TRBD2. The length of the CDR3 is 18 residues. V trimming: 1 base; J trimming: 2 bases; junction bases outside the gene matches: 9. The germline gives CDR1 ENHRY, CDR2 SYGVKD.

The genes are TRBV12-3 or TRBV12-4 and TRBJ2-5, with 9 bases matching TRBD1. The CDR3 totals 13 residues. Trimming removed 8 bases from V and 4 bases from J; junction bases left unmatched: 5. DNA of the CDR3: TGTGCCAGCGCATTGACAGGGGGAGAGACCCAGTACTTC. Protein product: CASALTGGETQYF.

This clonotype has only a few counts. This chain links TRBV10-3 with TRBJ2-4; 10 bases fit TRBD1. The DNA matches TRBJ2-7 better at its end, which makes the J call doubtful. The CDR3 length is 14 residues. Germline V gene data show CDR1 as ENHRY and CDR2 as SYGVKD. CDR3 DNA sequence: TGTGCCATCAGCATGGACAGGGGGTCTGTCGAGCAGTACTTC. This codes for CAISMDRGSVEQYF.

Note on this clonotype: This could be a read error, since a much larger clone is one nucleotide away. The chain employs TRBV12-3 or TRBV12-4 and TRBJ2-1; tentative D call: TRBD2 (5 bases). Trimming removed 8 bases from V and 8 bases from J, with 13 bases in between. There are 12 residues in the CDR3. In DNA, the CDR3 is TGTGCCAGCCCCCTACTCGGGGATGAGCAGTTCTTC. Its protein product is CASPLLGDEQFF.

The J gene is TRBJ2-7, the V gene TRBV6-5; no reliable D call. The end of the DNA aligns better with TRBJ2-5, so the J call may be wrong. The CDR3 length is 11 residues. CDR1 and CDR2 from the germline V gene are MNHEY and SVGAGI. The CDR3 spells CASSYHQTQYF. DNA for the CDR3: TGTGCCAGCAGTTATCACCAGACCCAGTACTTC.

This chain links TRBV12-3 or TRBV12-4 with TRBJ2-7, with TRBD2 identical over 12 bases. The CDR3 is made up of 16 amino acids. The junction had 8 bases not matched to a gene; V was cut back by 6 bases and J by 2 bases. The CDR3, as DNA: TGTGCCAGCAGCAGACTAGCGGGAGTACCTGCCTACGAGCAGTACTTC. It specifies CASSRLAGVPAYEQYF.

This chain links TRBV11-3 with TRBJ2-1; 13 bases are shared with TRBD2. Trimming took 2 bases from V and 9 from J; bases not matched to a gene: 4. Germline CDR1 and CDR2: SGHNT and YENEEA. This CDR3 is 15 amino acids long. For the CDR3, the DNA is TGTGCCAGCAGCTTACCGGGACTAGCGGGGATTGAGCAGTTCTTC. Its translation is CASSLPGLAGIEQFF.

This chain connects TRBV29-1 to TRBJ2-1; 13 nucleotides match TRBD2. The CDR3 spans 17 residues. Germline values: CDR1 SQVTM, CDR2 ANQGSEA. The V segment lost 3 bases and the J segment 6 bases; nucleotides outside the gene matches: 11. The CDR3 region has the DNA TGCAGCGTTGATGGGGTACTAGCGGGAGGGCCTCCCAATGAGCAGTTCTTC. Its translation is CSVDGVLAGGPPNEQFF.

This clonotype turned up a few times. The chain joins TRBV5-1 to TRBJ2-7, with 9 bases identical to TRBD1. V shed 4 bases, J shed 0 bases, and the junction held 8 bases outside the gene matches. Germline V lookup: CDR1 SGHRS, CDR2 YFSETQ. This CDR3 region has 16 residues. CDR3 nucleotide sequence: TGCGCCAGCAGCGGAAGGACAGGGGTCAGCTCCTACGAGCAGTACTTC. Protein sequence: CASSGRTGVSSYEQYF. The variable domain in full, with the rest retrieved from reference TRBV5-1 and TRBJ2-7, is KAGVTQTPRYLIKTRGQQVTLSCSPISGHRSVSWYQQTPGQGLQFLFEYFSETQRNKGNFPGRFSGRQFSNSRSEMNVSTLELGDSALYLCASSGRTGVSSYEQYFGPGTRLTVT.

The V gene is TRBV25-1, the J gene TRBJ1-2; D perhaps matches TRBD1 (5 bases). In germline, CDR1 is MGHDK, CDR2 SYGVNS. V was clipped by 9 bases and J by 8 bases, with 19 bases between them. This CDR3 is 13 amino acids long. The CDR3 protein is CASQWGDRQGYTF. The CDR3 coding sequence is TGTGCCAGTCAGTGGGGGGATCGTCAGGGCTACACCTTC.

The V and J genes are TRBV7-2 and TRBJ2-3; 9 bases line up with TRBD2. This CDR3 has 16 amino acids. V lost 5 bases to trimming and J lost 1 base; unmatched junction nucleotides: 7. Germline loops: CDR1 SGHTA, CDR2 FQGNSA. CDR3 sequence: CASSHLIAGGTDTQYF. CDR3 DNA sequence: TGTGCCAGCAGCCATCTAATAGCGGGGGGCACAGATACGCAGTATTTT.